This T cell receptor (beta chain) was documented in a study of memory CD4+ T cells and cytomegalovirus serostatus. Study processing details: After removing out-of-frame reads, 2 million to 2.5 million distinct TCRbeta sequences remained. Sequenced by immunoSEQ multiplex PCR; TCRdb stores in-frame clones only, minus some. The V and J calls and clone size are taken from that table; D and trimming were inferred from the DNA. The sample includes 25,000 to 30,000 clones, more than 70% of them seen just once. V was shortened by 5 bases and J by 0 bases, with 14 bases between the two germline ends. Germline lookup yields CDR1 SNHLY and CDR2 FYNNEI. The length of the CDR3 is 15 residues. Comments on this clone: The antigen is not known.

The sort gate was single viable CD3+CD4+CD8-CD45RO+ cells for memory CD4+ T cells. Serum IgG to CMV pp150, pp28, p38 and p52 defined serostatus. CD4+ T cells were isolated by positive magnetic selection. Whole-study findings and limits: A US-trained random forest predicted CMV serostatus with median AUC roughly 0.9.

Sequenced: memory CD4+ T cells from blood. V and J are TRBV2 and TRBJ2-7; a possible D gene is TRBD2 (6 bases). This clonotype was obtained from an adult in good health and CMV-seronegative. CDR3 amino acids: CASSPGRESSYEQYF. The CDR3 bases are TGTGCCAGCAGTCCAGGACGGGAGAGCTCCTACGAGCAGTACTTC.